Described below is a single T cell receptor (beta chain) sequence and its context. The antigen is undetermined. This CDR3 is 17 amino acids long. V was cut by 5 bases and J by 7 bases, with 24 bases left in between. Germline V gene data show CDR1 as MDHEN and CDR2 as SYDVKM. Unique molecular identifiers tagged the TCRbeta library. TCRdb reprocessed the PCR reads with MiXCR, giving one entry per CDR3 protein. Among approximately 400,000 distinct CDR3 sequences listed, about 17% were seen once. The data were obtained in a study of T-cell reconstitution after alpha-beta-depleted transplantation in children. Points from the study as a whole: Reports say that about two months after transplant, the alpha-beta T cells came out of several hundred graft clones that had expanded.

V usage is TRBV28 and J usage is TRBJ2-1, with a possible D match to TRBD2 (7 bases). The receptor was derived from a boy less than two years old who had a stem cell transplant for Wiskott-Aldrich syndrome, so the T cells may come from the graft donor. This specimen consisted of PBMCs, mostly from graft donor cells, obtained 360 days after TCRalphabeta/CD19-depleted stem cell transplant. CDR3 bases: TGTGCCAGCAGTCTCCCCGAGTTGGGGGGGGGCCGTAATGAGCAGTTCTTC. This gives the protein CASSLPELGGGRNEQFF.